The TCR beta chain under discussion was sequenced for a study of shared clonotypes between healthy human individuals. The material for each subset, its genomic DNA, was split evenly across several immunoSEQ plates. Here immunoSEQ multiplex PCR was the method, and the copy in TCRdb shows in-frame clones only, minus some. Found here are 1,500,000 or so clones, about 98.5% of them singletons; the top ten hold about 0.4%. Splitting of CD4+ cells produced CD45RA+ naive and CD45RA-negative memory subsets. This CDR3 is built from 15 residues. CDR1 is MNHNY, CDR2 SVGAGI, per germline (reference sequence). Deletions cut 0 bases from V and 0 bases from J, with 6 bases between.

The sample comprised naive CD4+ T cells sorted from blood. Subset: CD45RA+ positively selected. The genes are TRBV6-6 and TRBJ1-3; D may be TRBD1 (5 bases). The sequence derives from a man between 25 and 39 years old in good health. The CDR3 coding sequence is TGTGCCAGCAGTTACTCGGACAACTCTGGAAACACCATATATTTT. Amino acid sequence: CASSYSDNSGNTIYF.